Presented here are 29 T cell receptor beta chains from one specimen sequenced in a study of CD8 T cells in Susac syndrome. Reverse transcription of roughly 0.45 to 1 ug RNA was performed with random hexamers. MiXCR was run by TCRdb on the immunoSEQ multiplex PCR reads, yielding one entry per CDR3 protein. The sample shows 60,000 to 75,000 distinct CDR3 sequences, 95% of them seen only once. The sample consisted of CD8+ T cells from PBMCs. Receptors originate from a human donor in good health.

The chain uses TRBV5-1 and TRBJ2-7, with 7 positions matching TRBD1. CDR1 is SGHRS and CDR2 is YFSETQ in the germline V gene. The trim removed 4 bases at V and 6 bases at J, leaving 19 bases unmatched. The CDR3 is made up of 17 amino acids. For the CDR3, the DNA is TGCGCCAGCAGCCCCCTCGAGGGGGCCCCATTCGACGTCGAGCAGTACTTC. The encoded protein is CASSPLEGAPFDVEQYF.

This chain joins TRBV27 and TRBJ2-1; D is undetermined. V was clipped by 1 base and J by 1 base, with 5 bases between them. This CDR3 region has 14 residues. The germline V gene has CDR1 MNHEY and CDR2 SMNVEV (reference sequence). CDR3 DNA sequence: TGTGCCAGCAGTTTATACGGTTCCTACAATGAGCAGTTCTTC. It specifies CASSLYGSYNEQFF.

This chain uses TRBV25-1 with TRBJ2-5, with D tentatively TRBD1 or TRBD2 (5 bases each). The V and J ends lost 4 bases and 6 bases respectively, with 15 bases between them. Germline V gene sequence: CDR1 MGHDK, CDR2 SYGVNS. The CDR3 spans 14 residues. CDR3 coding DNA: TGTGCCAGCAGTGCACTCGTGGGACGGCAGACCCAGTACTTC. It codes for CASSALVGRQTQYF.

This chain joins TRBV12-3 or TRBV12-4 and TRBJ1-1, with TRBD1 matching over 8 bases. The CDR3 extends over 15 amino acids. The trim removed 6 bases at V and 1 base at J, leaving 7 bases unmatched. CDR3 in DNA: TGTGCCAGCAGATCCAGCCAGGGGGCGAACACTGAAGCTTTCTTT. Protein product: CASRSSQGANTEAFF.

V and J are TRBV4-1 and TRBJ2-3; D is unresolved. Trimming took off 0 bases at V and 3 bases at J, with 7 bases between the two ends. The CDR3 is made up of 14 amino acids. CDR1 is MGHRA, CDR2 YSYEKL, per germline. CDR3 residues: CASSQEHSTDTQYF. The CDR3 DNA is TGCGCCAGCAGCCAAGAACATTCGACAGATACGCAGTATTTT.

The rearrangement uses TRBV12-3 or TRBV12-4 and TRBJ2-1; D gene uncertain. The CDR3 length is 12 residues. V dropped 5 bases and J dropped 8 bases, with 10 bases sitting between them. This chain's CDR3 is CASSPNGDEQFF. The CDR3, as DNA: TGTGCCAGCAGTCCTAATGGCGATGAGCAGTTCTTC.

This clonotype was seen a single time. The V and J genes are TRBV13 and TRBJ1-1; D unclear. Per the germline V gene, CDR1 is PRHDT and CDR2 is FYEKMQ (reference sequence). The CDR3 runs 15 residues. V lost 4 bases and J 1 base, leaving 13 bases between the germline ends. The CDR3 protein is CASSSREGGNTEAFF. The CDR3 DNA reads as TGTGCCAGCAGCTCGAGGGAGGGAGGGAACACTGAAGCTTTCTTT.

J is TRBJ2-7 and V is TRBV5-1; 7 bases map to TRBD1. Trimming cost V 4 bases and J 6 bases; bases outside gene matches: 13. The length of the CDR3 is 15 residues. The germline gives CDR1 SGHRS, CDR2 YFSETQ. CDR3 sequence reads: CASSPSTGLRVEQYF. As DNA, the CDR3 is TGCGCCAGCAGCCCATCGACAGGGCTTCGGGTCGAGCAGTACTTC.

The genes are TRBV2 and TRBJ2-1, with D unresolved. Trimming took 11 bases from V and 3 from J, leaving 14 bases between them. This CDR3 is 13 amino acids long. The V gene's germline CDR1 is SNHLY and CDR2 FYNNEI. The CDR3 is CAATRADYNEQFF. CDR3 DNA: TGTGCCGCGACACGGGCGGACTACAATGAGCAGTTCTTC.

The chain combines TRBV6-6 with TRBJ1-5; D is ambiguous. Germline CDR1 is MNHNY and CDR2 is SVGAGI (reference sequence). This CDR3 is 14 amino acids long. The V and J ends lost 0 bases and 4 bases respectively, with 7 bases between them. In nucleotides, the CDR3 is TGTGCCAGCAGTTACTCTCCGAGGAATCAGCCCCAGCATTTT. This codes for CASSYSPRNQPQHF.

The chain carries TRBV19 and TRBJ2-1; 7 nucleotides match TRBD1. Germline CDR1 LNHDA, CDR2 SQIVND (reference sequence). The CDR3 covers 15 residues. The ends lost 3 bases at V and 5 bases at J; junction bases unmatched: 7. CDR3 sequence reads: CASSMGDSWDNEQFF. The CDR3 region has the DNA TGTGCCAGTAGTATGGGGGACAGTTGGGACAATGAGCAGTTCTTC.

The chain couples TRBV27 to TRBJ2-1, with D perhaps matching TRBD1 (6 bases). The CDR3 has 14 residues. V dropped 5 bases and J dropped 7 bases, with 15 bases sitting between them. Germline V gene lookup returns CDR1 MNHEY and CDR2 SMNVEV (reference sequence). The CDR3 DNA reads TGTGCCAGCAGTGACAGGTCCAACTATAATGAGCAGTTCTTC. Amino acid sequence: CASSDRSNYNEQFF.

V is TRBV4-3 and J is TRBJ2-5, with unresolved D. The V and J ends lost 3 bases and 2 bases respectively, with 19 bases between them. Germline V lookup: CDR1 LGHNA, CDR2 YSLEER. The CDR3 consists of 17 residues. CDR3 coding DNA: TGCGCCAGCAGCCAGCCCTCTCTGCAGCTTATGCAAGAGACCCAGTACTTC. It encodes CASSQPSLQLMQETQYF.

The chain joins TRBV27 to TRBJ1-1; no firm D call. Germline V gene data show CDR1 as MNHEY and CDR2 as SMNVEV (reference sequence). The CDR3 has 13 residues. The V end lost 3 bases, the J end lost 1 base, and 6 bases lay between the germline ends. CDR3: CASSFWENTEAFF. The DNA of the CDR3 is TGTGCCAGCAGTTTTTGGGAGAACACTGAAGCTTTCTTT.

The chain carries TRBV19 and TRBJ1-1, with D possibly matching TRBD1 (5 bases). V was cut by 5 bases and J by 7 bases, with 8 bases left in between. Germline V gives CDR1 LNHDA, CDR2 SQIVND (reference sequence). The CDR3 contains 11 residues. The CDR3 coding sequence is TGTGCCAGTAGTGACGGGGGTGAAGCTTTCTTT. It encodes CASSDGGEAFF.

The CDR3 region is CAHRDKNEQFF. The CDR3 nucleotides are TGTGCACACCGGGACAAAAATGAGCAGTTCTTC. The rearrangement uses TRBV2 and TRBJ2-1; a weak D match, TRBD1 (6 bases). Germline CDR1 SNHLY, CDR2 FYNNEI. The CDR3 sequence is 11 residues long.

The chain has TRBV2 and TRBJ2-3, with 8 bases matching TRBD1. The CDR3 sequence is 14 residues long. CDR1 is SNHLY, CDR2 FYNNEI, per germline. The ends lost 6 bases at V and 2 bases at J; junction bases unmatched: 4. The CDR3 region is CASRQGAHTDTQYF. The CDR3 DNA reads TGTGCCAGCAGGCAGGGGGCACACACAGATACGCAGTATTTT.

The chain joins TRBV23-1 to TRBJ2-5; 9 bases align to TRBD1. TRBV23-1 is an ORF, and what it does is uncertain. This CDR3 region has 17 residues. With V trimmed by 0 bases and J by 7 bases, 12 bases remained unmatched. This chain's CDR3 is CASSQSNGTGRIVTQYF. The CDR3 DNA reads TGCGCCAGCAGTCAATCAAACGGGACAGGGCGAATAGTGACCCAGTACTTC.

The chain employs TRBV19 and TRBJ1-5; D remains ambiguous. The V end lost 9 bases, the J end lost 5 bases, and 5 bases lay between the germline ends. Germline V lookup: CDR1 LNHDA, CDR2 SQIVND (reference sequence). This CDR3 has 10 residues. CDR3 in amino acids: CASGDQPQHF. Here the CDR3 DNA reads TGTGCCAGCGGGGATCAGCCCCAGCATTTT.

The chain is built from TRBV3-1 and TRBJ2-7, with unresolved D. Between the trimmed V and J ends, which lost 0 bases and 2 bases, there was a span of 5 bases. CDR1 is LGHDT and CDR2 is YNNKEL in the germline V gene (reference sequence). The CDR3 extends over 13 amino acids. The CDR3 protein is CASSQDGTYEQYF. In nucleotides, the CDR3 is TGTGCCAGCAGCCAAGACGGAACCTACGAGCAGTACTTC.

The sample holds one count of this clonotype. The V gene is TRBV7-8, the J gene TRBJ1-5, with a weak D call TRBD1 (6 bases). The CDR3 extends over 17 amino acids. Germline V lookup: CDR1 SGHVS, CDR2 FQNEAQ. V was cut by 5 bases and J by 1 base, with 18 bases left in between. This CDR3 is CASSQTLARGSNQPQHF. The DNA for the CDR3 is TGTGCCAGCAGCCAAACTCTAGCCAGGGGAAGCAATCAGCCCCAGCATTTT.

The chain links TRBV7-2 to TRBJ1-1; D is perhaps TRBD1 (5 bases). Germline V lookup: CDR1 SGHTA, CDR2 FQGNSA. V lost 4 bases and J 10 bases, leaving 10 bases between the germline ends. There are 11 residues in the CDR3. DNA for the CDR3: TGTGCCAGCAGCTGGATGCAGGGAGCTTTCTTT. The encoded protein is CASSWMQGAFF. Based on the CDR3 plus reference TRBV7-2 and TRBJ1-1, the full variable domain is GAGVSQSPSNKVTEKGKDVELRCDPISGHTALYWYRQSLGQGLEFLIYFQGNSAPDKSGLPSDRFSAERTGGSVSTLTIQRTQQEDSAVYLCASSWMQGAFFGQGTRLTVV.

This chain connects TRBV7-6 to TRBJ1-5, with D uncertain. With 5 bases removed from V and 5 bases from J, the gap between germline ends came to 7 bases. The CDR3 runs to 12 residues. CDR1 is SGHVS, CDR2 FNYEAQ, per germline. The CDR3 loop reads CASSRLDQPQHF. CDR3 nucleotides: TGTGCCAGCAGCCGTTTGGATCAGCCCCAGCATTTT.

This clonotype came up a few times. The V call is TRBV7-3, the J call TRBJ2-7; TRBD1 agrees at 10 bases. Per the germline V gene, CDR1 is SGHTA and CDR2 is FQGTGA. Losses at the gene ends were 6 bases for V and 5 bases for J; bases not matched to a gene: 7. The CDR3 length is 14 residues. Written as DNA, the CDR3 is TGTGCCAGCAGTCACCGGGACAGGGGTCACGAGCAGTACTTC. Residues: CASSHRDRGHEQYF.

This chain uses TRBV20-1 with TRBJ2-2, with TRBD2 matching 13 bases. The V gene's germline CDR1 is DFQATT and CDR2 SNEGSKA (reference sequence). The CDR3 spans 17 residues. J gave up 1 base and V 6 bases, and 8 bases lay outside the gene matches. DNA for the CDR3: TGCAGTGCAAAAGGACTAGCGGGGGCGCGGAACACCGGGGAGCTGTTTTTT. Translating it yields CSAKGLAGARNTGELFF.

V gene TRBV19 combines with J gene TRBJ2-5; TRBD1 aligns across 8 bases. V gave up 6 bases and J gave up 5 bases; unmatched junction bases: 5. CDR3 size: 13 residues. In germline, CDR1 is LNHDA, CDR2 SQIVND (reference sequence). CDR3 region: CASRLQGAETQYF. The CDR3 nucleotides are TGTGCCAGTAGGCTGCAGGGGGCGGAGACCCAGTACTTC. Combining the CDR3 with reference TRBV19 and TRBJ2-5 gives the whole variable domain DGGITQSPKYLFRKEGQNVTLSCEQNLNHDAMYWYRQDPGQGLRLIYYSQIVNDFQKGDIAEGYSVSREKKESFPLTVTSAQKNPTAFYLCASRLQGAETQYFGPGTRLLVL.

The gene calls are TRBV27 and TRBJ2-7, with D unclear. The CDR3 consists of 14 residues. Trimming stripped 0 bases from V and 1 base from J, with 7 bases between. CDR1 is MNHEY, CDR2 SMNVEV, per germline (reference sequence). Here the CDR3 DNA reads TGTGCCAGCAGTTTATCTGGGCAGTCCTACGAGCAGTACGTC. This codes for CASSLSGQSYEQYV.

The CDR3 sequence: CASRRSSSSNTEAFF. Here the CDR3 DNA reads TGTGCCAGCAGGAGGTCGTCGTCATCGAACACTGAAGCTTTCTTT. V and J are TRBV6-5 and TRBJ1-1; D unclear. The CDR3 loop spans 15 amino acids. V was pared by 6 bases and J by 1 base, with 15 bases between. Germline V lookup: CDR1 MNHEY, CDR2 SVGAGI.

V is TRBV28 and J is TRBJ2-1; D gene unclear. Germline assignment: CDR1 MDHEN and CDR2 SYDVKM. V was pared by 6 bases and J by 5 bases, with 2 bases between. There are 10 residues in the CDR3. Here the CDR3 reads CASRDNEQFF. In nucleotides, the CDR3 is TGTGCCAGCAGAGACAATGAGCAGTTCTTC.